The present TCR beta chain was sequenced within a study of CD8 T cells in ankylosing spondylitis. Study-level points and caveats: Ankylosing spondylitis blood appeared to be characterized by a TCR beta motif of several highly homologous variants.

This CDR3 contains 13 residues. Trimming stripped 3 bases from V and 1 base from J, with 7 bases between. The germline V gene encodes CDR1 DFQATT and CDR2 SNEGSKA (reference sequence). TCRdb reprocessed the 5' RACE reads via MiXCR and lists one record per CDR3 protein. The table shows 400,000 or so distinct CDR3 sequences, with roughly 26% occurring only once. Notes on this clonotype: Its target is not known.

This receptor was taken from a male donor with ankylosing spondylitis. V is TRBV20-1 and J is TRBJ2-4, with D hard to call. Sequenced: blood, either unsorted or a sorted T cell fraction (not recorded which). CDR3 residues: CSASLSAKNIQYF. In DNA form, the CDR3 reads TGCAGTGCTAGCCTCTCGGCCAAAAACATTCAGTACTTC.